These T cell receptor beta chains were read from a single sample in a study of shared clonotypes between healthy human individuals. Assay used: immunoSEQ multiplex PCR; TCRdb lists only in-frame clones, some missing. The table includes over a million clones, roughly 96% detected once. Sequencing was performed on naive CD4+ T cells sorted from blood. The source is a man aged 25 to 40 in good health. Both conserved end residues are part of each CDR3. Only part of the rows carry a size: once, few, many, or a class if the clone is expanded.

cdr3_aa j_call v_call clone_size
CASSPGLADPETQYF TRBJ2-5 TRBV7-9 -
CASSERDRGSNVLTF TRBJ2-6 TRBV6-6 -
CASIPSGTSRYGYTF TRBJ1-2 TRBV2 once
CASSLAGGLSSGTYEQYF TRBJ2-7 TRBV5-1 -
CASSFFSGREADTQYF TRBJ2-3 TRBV9 -
CASSPLRGGRTDTQYF TRBJ2-3 TRBV18 -
CASSLRSGRAFEQYF TRBJ2-7 TRBV28 once
CAISAGASYEQYF TRBJ2-7 TRBV10-3 once
CASSLLLGAYEKLFF TRBJ1-4 TRBV28 -
CASSSPGLVDTGELFF TRBJ2-2 TRBV7-8 -
CAISESGGGRIDEQFF TRBJ2-1 TRBV10-3 -
CASSPALGQYNEQFF TRBJ2-1 TRBV7-2 -
CASSDFSRGNTGELFF TRBJ2-2 TRBV6-4 -
CASSLARGEISTDTQYF TRBJ2-3 TRBV5-1 -
CASSLVGFGTGQGAHEQYF TRBJ2-7 TRBV5-1 -
CASTSRGVEQYF TRBJ2-7 TRBV6-6 -
CASSLGVGTGGFEQYF TRBJ2-7 TRBV7-6 -
CASSVGWKISYNEQFF TRBJ2-1 TRBV9 -
CASSPRDPQGGREQFF TRBJ2-1 TRBV5-1 -
CASTIMGEAFF TRBJ1-1 TRBV5-4 once
CASSQGGPEVF TRBJ2-1 TRBV6-5 -
CASSLWGQNYEQYF TRBJ2-7 TRBV27 -
CAWRMRLATETQYF TRBJ2-5 TRBV30 once
CAISETGQISYEQYF TRBJ2-7 TRBV10-3 once
CASGGTGFAGNTIYF TRBJ1-3 TRBV2 -
CASSYGGLPLNTEAFF TRBJ1-1 TRBV9 -
CASRYRPGGSNQPQHF TRBJ1-5 TRBV19 -
CASSLGRRISGTSSYEQYF TRBJ2-7 TRBV7-2 once
CASSLAFTGTSGRAGTDTQYF TRBJ2-3 TRBV7-2 -
CAISGGQRDGRASTDTQYF TRBJ2-3 TRBV10-3 -
CASSSGTLRGELFF TRBJ2-2 TRBV2 -
CASSLGQNDGYTF TRBJ1-2 TRBV18 -
CASIGTDTQYF TRBJ2-3 TRBV7-9 -
CASSGQDYEQYF TRBJ2-7 TRBV6-5 few
CASSRTSVKANEQFF TRBJ2-1 TRBV27 -
CASSRTGMGNEQFF TRBJ2-1 TRBV18 -
CASSQDQFGTQYF TRBJ2-5 TRBV4-1 -
CASSGGGTGGGEQYF TRBJ2-7 TRBV6-1 -
CSGRVVGETQYF TRBJ2-5 TRBV29-1 few
CASSSGTGGFETQYF TRBJ2-5 TRBV7-9 -
CSFRLADKETQYF TRBJ2-5 TRBV29-1 -
CAISEPTQRGSYEQYF TRBJ2-7 TRBV10-3 -